The TCR beta chain under discussion was sequenced for a study of CD8 T cells in Susac syndrome. The ends lost 5 bases at V and 3 bases at J; junction bases unmatched: 6. This CDR3 has 13 residues. Germline V gene data show CDR1 as DFQATT and CDR2 as SNEGSKA (reference sequence). Sequencing of TCR beta was carried out in blood CD8+ and CD4+ T cells. Healthy donors formed controls matched for age and sex. This clonotype was seen only once. With random hexamers, reverse transcription was performed on about 0.45 to 1 ug of RNA. By means of immunoSEQ multiplex PCR, TCR beta CDR3 spanning 54 Vbeta and 13 Jbeta underwent amplification. TCRdb called the immunoSEQ multiplex PCR reads again in MiXCR, with one record for every CDR3 protein. The sample shows 120,000 or so distinct CDR3 sequences, around 94% of them seen only once.

The receptor's source is a human donor in good health. What was sequenced was CD4+ T cells from PBMCs. The chain employs TRBV20-1 and TRBJ1-1; TRBD1 aligns across 7 bases. The CDR3 protein is CSAPRQGDTEAFF. CDR3 sequence (DNA): TGCAGTGCTCCCCGCCAGGGGGACACTGAAGCTTTCTTT.